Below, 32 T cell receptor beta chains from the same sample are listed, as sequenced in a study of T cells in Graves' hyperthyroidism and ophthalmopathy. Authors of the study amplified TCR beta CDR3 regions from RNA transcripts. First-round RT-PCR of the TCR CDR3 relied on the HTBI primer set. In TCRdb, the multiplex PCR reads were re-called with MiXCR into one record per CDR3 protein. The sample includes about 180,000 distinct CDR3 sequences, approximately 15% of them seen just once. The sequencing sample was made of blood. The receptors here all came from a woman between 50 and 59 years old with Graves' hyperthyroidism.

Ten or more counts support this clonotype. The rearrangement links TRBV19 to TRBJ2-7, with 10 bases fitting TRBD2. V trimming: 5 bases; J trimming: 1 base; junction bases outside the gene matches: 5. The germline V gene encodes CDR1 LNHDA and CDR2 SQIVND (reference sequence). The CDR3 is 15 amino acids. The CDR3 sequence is CASSASSGGSYEQYF. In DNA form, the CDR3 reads TGTGCCAGTAGTGCCTCTAGCGGGGGTTCCTACGAGCAGTACTTC.

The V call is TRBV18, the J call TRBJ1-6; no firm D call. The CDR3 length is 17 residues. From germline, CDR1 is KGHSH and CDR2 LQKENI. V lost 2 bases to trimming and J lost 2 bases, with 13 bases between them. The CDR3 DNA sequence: TGTGCCAGCTCACCAGAACGGGAAACCCCCTATAATTCACCCCTCCACTTT. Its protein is CASSPERETPYNSPLHF.

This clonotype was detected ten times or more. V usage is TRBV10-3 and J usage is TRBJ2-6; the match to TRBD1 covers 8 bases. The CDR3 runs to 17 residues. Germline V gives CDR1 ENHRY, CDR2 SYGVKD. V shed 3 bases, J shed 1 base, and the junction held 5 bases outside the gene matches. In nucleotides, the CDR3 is TGTGCCATCAGTGACGAGACAGGGGTTTCTGGGGCCAACGTCCTGACTTTC. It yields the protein CAISDETGVSGANVLTF.

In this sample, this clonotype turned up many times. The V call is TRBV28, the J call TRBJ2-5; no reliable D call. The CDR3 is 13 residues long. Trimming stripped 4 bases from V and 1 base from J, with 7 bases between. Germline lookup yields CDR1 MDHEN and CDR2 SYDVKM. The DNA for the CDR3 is TGTGCCAGCAGTTCCCCAGCCCAAGAGACCCAGTACTTC. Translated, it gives CASSSPAQETQYF.

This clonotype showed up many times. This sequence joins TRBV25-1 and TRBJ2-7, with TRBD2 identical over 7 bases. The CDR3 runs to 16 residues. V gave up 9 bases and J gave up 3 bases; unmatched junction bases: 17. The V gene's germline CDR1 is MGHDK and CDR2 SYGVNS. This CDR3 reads CARPLRGDFRHYEQYF. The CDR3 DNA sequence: TGTGCCAGGCCCCTCCGGGGGGACTTTAGACACTACGAGCAGTACTTC.

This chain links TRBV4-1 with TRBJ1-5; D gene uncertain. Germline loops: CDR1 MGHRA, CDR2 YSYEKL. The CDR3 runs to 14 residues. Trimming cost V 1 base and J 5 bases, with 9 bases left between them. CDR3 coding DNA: TGCGCCAGCAGCCAAGGTGGTGAATATCAGCCCCAGCATTTT. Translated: CASSQGGEYQPQHF.

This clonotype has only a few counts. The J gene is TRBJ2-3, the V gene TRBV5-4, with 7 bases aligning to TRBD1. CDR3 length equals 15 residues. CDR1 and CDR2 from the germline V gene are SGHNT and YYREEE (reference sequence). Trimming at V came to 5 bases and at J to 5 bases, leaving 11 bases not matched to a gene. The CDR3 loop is CASRADRAFIDTQYF. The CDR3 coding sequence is TGTGCCAGCAGAGCCGACAGGGCGTTTATAGATACGCAGTATTTT.

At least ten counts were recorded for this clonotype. The CDR3 region is CASSLSGQRYNEQFF. CDR3 nucleotide sequence: TGTGCCAGCAGTTTAAGTGGTCAGAGGTACAATGAGCAGTTCTTC. The V gene is TRBV12-3 or TRBV12-4, the J gene TRBJ2-1; D not certain. This CDR3 is built from 15 residues. The V end lost 2 bases, the J end lost 4 bases, and 12 bases lay between the germline ends.

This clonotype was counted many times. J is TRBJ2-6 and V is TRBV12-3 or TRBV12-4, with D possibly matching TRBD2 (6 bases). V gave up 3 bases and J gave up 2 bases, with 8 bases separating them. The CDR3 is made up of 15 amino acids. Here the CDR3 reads CASSLGGPGANVLTF. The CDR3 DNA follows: TGTGCCAGCAGTTTGGGGGGTCCTGGGGCCAACGTCCTGACTTTC.

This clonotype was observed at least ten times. For the CDR3, the DNA is TGTGCCAGTAGTAAGCCAATTAGCAATCAGCCCCAGCATTTT. Translating gives CASSKPISNQPQHF. The rearrangement links TRBV19 to TRBJ1-5; D not certain. The CDR3 contains 14 residues. Trimming left V 4 bases short and J 0 bases short, with 7 bases between. CDR1 is LNHDA, CDR2 SQIVND, per germline (reference sequence).

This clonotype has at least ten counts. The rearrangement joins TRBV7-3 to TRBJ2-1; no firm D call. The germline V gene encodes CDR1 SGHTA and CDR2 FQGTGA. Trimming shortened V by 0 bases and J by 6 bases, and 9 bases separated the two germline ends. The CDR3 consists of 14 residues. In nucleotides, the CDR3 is TGTGCCAGCAGCTTAACGTTAGTTAGCAATGAGCAGTTCTTC. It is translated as CASSLTLVSNEQFF.

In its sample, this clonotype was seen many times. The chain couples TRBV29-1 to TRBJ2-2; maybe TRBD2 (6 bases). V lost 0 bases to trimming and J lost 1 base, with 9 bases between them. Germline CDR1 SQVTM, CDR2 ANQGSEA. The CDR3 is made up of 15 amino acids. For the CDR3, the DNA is TGCAGCGTTGAAGATCGCGGGGAGAACACCGGGGAGCTGTTTTTT. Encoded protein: CSVEDRGENTGELFF.

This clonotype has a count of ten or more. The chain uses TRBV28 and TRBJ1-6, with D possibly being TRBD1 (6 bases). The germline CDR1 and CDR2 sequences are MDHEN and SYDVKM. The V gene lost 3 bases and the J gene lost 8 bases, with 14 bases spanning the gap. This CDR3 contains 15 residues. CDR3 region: CASSFQARGYSPLHF. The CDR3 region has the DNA TGTGCCAGCAGTTTCCAGGCCAGGGGCTATTCACCCCTCCACTTT.

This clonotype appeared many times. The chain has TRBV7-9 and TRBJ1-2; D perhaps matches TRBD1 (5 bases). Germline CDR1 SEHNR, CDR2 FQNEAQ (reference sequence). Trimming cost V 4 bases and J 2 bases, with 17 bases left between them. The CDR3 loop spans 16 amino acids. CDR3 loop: CASSSPVGQDNYGYTF. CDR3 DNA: TGTGCCAGCAGCTCTCCCGTAGGACAAGACAACTATGGCTACACCTTC.

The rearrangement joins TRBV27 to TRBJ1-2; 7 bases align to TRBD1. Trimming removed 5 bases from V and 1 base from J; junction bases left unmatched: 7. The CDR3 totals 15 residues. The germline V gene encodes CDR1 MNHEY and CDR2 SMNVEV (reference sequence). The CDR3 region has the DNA TGTGCCAGCAGTCCGGGACAGCCAATTAACTATGGCTACACCTTC. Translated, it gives CASSPGQPINYGYTF.

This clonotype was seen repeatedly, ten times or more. CDR3 bases: TGCAGTGCTAGACTTGAGGACAGGGGGGAGTCGGAGACCCAGTACTTC. Its translation: CSARLEDRGESETQYF. This sequence joins TRBV20-1 and TRBJ2-5, with 10 bases identical to TRBD1. Germline lookup yields CDR1 DFQATT and CDR2 SNEGSKA (reference sequence). CDR3 length: 16 amino acids. V trimming: 2 bases; J trimming: 5 bases; junction bases outside the gene matches: 11.

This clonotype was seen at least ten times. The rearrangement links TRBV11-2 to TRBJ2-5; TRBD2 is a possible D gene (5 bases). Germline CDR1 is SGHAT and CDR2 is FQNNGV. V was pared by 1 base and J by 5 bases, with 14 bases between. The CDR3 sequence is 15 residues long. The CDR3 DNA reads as TGTGCCAGCAGCTTAGGCGAGGGCTCCTGGGAGACCCAGTACTTC. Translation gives CASSLGEGSWETQYF.

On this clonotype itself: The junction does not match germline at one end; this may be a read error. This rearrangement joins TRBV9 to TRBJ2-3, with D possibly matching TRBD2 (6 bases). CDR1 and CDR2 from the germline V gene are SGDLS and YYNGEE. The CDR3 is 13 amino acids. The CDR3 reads CVSSVGGADTQYF. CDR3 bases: TGTGTCAGCAGCGTAGGCGGGGCAGATACGCAGTATTTT.

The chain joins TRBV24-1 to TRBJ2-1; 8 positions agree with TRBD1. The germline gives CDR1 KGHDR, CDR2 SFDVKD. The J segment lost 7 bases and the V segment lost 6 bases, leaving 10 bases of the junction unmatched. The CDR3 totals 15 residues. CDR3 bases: TGTGCCACCAGTACTCGACAGGGGAGTGCGAATGAGCAGTTCTTC. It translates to CATSTRQGSANEQFF.

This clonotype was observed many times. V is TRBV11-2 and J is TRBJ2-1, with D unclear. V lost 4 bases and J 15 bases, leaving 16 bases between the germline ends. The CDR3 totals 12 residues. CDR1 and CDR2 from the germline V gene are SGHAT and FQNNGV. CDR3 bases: TGTGCCAGCAGCTACCTGGCCGAATCACCGTTCTTC. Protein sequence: CASSYLAESPFF.

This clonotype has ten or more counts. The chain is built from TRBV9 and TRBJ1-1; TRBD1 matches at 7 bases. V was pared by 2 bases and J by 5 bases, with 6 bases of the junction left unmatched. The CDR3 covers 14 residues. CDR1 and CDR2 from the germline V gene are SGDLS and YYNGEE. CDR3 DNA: TGTGCCAGCAGCGTTACAGGGGCGCGTACTGAAGCTTTCTTT. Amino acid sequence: CASSVTGARTEAFF.

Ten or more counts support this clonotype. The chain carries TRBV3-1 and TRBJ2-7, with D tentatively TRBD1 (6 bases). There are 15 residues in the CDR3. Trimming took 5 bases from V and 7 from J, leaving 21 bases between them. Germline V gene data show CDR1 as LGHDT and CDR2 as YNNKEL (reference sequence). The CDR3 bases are TGTGCCAGCAGCTGGGCCGGGACAAGCCCCTCTGAGCAGTACTTC. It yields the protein CASSWAGTSPSEQYF.

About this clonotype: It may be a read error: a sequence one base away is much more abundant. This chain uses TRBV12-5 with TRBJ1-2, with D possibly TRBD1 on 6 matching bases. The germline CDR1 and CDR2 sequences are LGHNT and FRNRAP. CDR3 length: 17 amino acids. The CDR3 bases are TGTGCTAGTGGTTTGGTAAAGGTCGGGGGCTTGGTGTCTGGCTGCACCTTC. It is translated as CASGLVKVGGLVSGCTF.

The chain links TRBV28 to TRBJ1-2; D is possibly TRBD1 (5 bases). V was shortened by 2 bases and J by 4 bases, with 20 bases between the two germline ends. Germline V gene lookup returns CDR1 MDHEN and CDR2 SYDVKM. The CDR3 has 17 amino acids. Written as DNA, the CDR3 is TGTGCCAGCAGTTTAAGCCGACAGCAACTGTTATCCTATGGCTACACCTTC. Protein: CASSLSRQQLLSYGYTF.

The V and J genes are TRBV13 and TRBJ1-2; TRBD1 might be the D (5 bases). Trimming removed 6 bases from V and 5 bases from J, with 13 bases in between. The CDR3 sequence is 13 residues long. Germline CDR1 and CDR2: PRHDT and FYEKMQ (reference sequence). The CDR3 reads CASRHRDGYGYTF. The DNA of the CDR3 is TGTGCCAGCAGACACCGGGACGGGTATGGCTACACCTTC.

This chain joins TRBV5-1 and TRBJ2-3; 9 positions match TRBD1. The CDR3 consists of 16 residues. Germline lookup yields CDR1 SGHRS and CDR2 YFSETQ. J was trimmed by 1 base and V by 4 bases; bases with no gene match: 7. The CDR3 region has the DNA TGCGCCAGCAGCCCGGAACAGGGGGCGCGCACAGATACGCAGTATTTT. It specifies CASSPEQGARTDTQYF.

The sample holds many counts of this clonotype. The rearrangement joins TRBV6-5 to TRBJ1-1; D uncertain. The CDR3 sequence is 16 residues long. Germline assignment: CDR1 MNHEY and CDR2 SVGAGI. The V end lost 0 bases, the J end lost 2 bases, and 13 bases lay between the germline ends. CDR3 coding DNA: TGTGCCAGCAGTTACTCTCGGGCAGGAGGTAACACTGAAGCTTTCTTT. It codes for CASSYSRAGGNTEAFF.

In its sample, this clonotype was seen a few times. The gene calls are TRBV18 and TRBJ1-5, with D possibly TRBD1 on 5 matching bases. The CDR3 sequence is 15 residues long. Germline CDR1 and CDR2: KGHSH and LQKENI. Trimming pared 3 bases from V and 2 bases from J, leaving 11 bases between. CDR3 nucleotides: TGTGCCAGCTCACCGGGGAGGGGAGGCAATCAGCCCCAGCATTTT. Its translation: CASSPGRGGNQPQHF.

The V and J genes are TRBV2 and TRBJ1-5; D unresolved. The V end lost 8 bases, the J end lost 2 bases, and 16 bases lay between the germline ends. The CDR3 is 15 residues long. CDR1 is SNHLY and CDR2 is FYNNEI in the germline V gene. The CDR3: CASQKEGAGNQPQHF. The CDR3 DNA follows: TGTGCCAGCCAAAAAGAGGGTGCGGGCAATCAGCCCCAGCATTTT. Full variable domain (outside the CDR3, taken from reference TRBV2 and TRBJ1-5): EPEVTQTPSHQVTQMGQEVILRCVPISNHLYFYWYRQILGQKVEFLVSFYNNEISEKSEIFDDQFSVERPDGSNFTLKIRSTKLEDSAMYFCASQKEGAGNQPQHFGDGTRLSIL.

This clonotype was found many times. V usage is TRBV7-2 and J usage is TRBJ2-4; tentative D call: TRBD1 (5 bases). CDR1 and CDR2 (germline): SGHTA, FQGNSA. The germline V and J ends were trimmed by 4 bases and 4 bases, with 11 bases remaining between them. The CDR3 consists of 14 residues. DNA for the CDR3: TGTGCCAGCAGCTCAACGACAGTGAAAAACATTCAGTACTTC. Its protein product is CASSSTTVKNIQYF.

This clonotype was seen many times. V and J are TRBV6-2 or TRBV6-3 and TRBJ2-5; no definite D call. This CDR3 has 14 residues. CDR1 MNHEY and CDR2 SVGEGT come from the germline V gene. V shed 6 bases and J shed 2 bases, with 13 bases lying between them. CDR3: CASRKNTLQETQYF. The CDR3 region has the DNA TGTGCCAGCAGAAAAAACACTCTTCAAGAGACCCAGTACTTC.

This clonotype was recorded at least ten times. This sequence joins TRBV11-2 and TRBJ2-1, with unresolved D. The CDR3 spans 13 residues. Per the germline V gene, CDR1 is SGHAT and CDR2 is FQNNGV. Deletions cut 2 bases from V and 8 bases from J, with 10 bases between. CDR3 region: CASSLPGYHEQFF. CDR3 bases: TGTGCCAGCAGCTTACCGGGCTATCATGAGCAGTTCTTC.